This TCR beta chain is from a study of cytomegalovirus exposure and HLA in healthy donors. Overall study: Out of approximately 170 million T cells, an earlier analysis found fewer than 140 million unique TCR beta sequences in total.

General study findings and limits: Another analysis was done later, and it associated 16,951 TCR beta sequences with HLA alleles at 0.05 false discovery rate.

PCR was performed using 60 Vbeta and 13 Jbeta primers. Libraries were prepared by immunoSEQ multiplex PCR; TCRdb keeps only in-frame clonotypes and omits some of them. The sample carries 85,000 to 100,000 clones, 86% recorded once. This clone was recorded a few times. Its target is unknown. CDR1 is SGHRS and CDR2 is YFSETQ in the germline V gene. Trimming pared 0 bases from V and 4 bases from J, leaving 16 bases between. The CDR3 contains 16 residues. The TCR was taken from a man between 25 and 39 years old in good health and CMV-seropositive. Specimen: PBMCs. The chain joins TRBV5-1 to TRBJ1-2; unclear D gene. The CDR3 reads CASSLAGGIVSYGYTF. The CDR3 DNA follows: TGCGCCAGCAGCTTGGCCGGCGGGATTGTGAGCTATGGCTACACCTTC.